This TCR beta chain derives from a study of glioma-infiltrating T cells after dendritic cell vaccination. The study's findings and limits: Longer survival after dendritic cell vaccination followed higher pretreatment TIL content.

Only patients with spare fresh-frozen tumor and over two years of follow-up were included. Blood PBMC samples: pre-vaccination, two weeks post third vaccination, and at tumor progression. TCRB CDR3 was amplified from 2 ug genomic DNA or less. Assay: immunoSEQ multiplex PCR; the TCRdb copy retains only in-frame clones and omits some. This sample yields about 92,000 clones, of which under 90% are seen a single time; around 16% belongs to the top ten. Trimming took off 3 bases at V and 1 base at J, with 18 bases between the two ends. Germline CDR1 LNHNV, CDR2 YYDKDF (reference sequence). The CDR3 spans 17 residues. Details on this clone: Its antigen is unidentified.

The sequence was collected from a human donor with glioblastoma. The chain uses TRBV15 and TRBJ1-1, with no clear D. Specimen: blood, collected before dendritic cell vaccination. DNA of the CDR3: TGTGCCACCAGCAGGGAAAAGTACTGGACTAAGAACACTGAAGCTTTCTTT. Its protein product is CATSREKYWTKNTEAFF.